Presented here are 27 T cell receptor beta chains from one specimen sequenced in a study of T-cell memory formation after mild COVID-19. MiXCR was run by TCRdb on the 5' RACE reads, yielding one entry per CDR3 protein. The table shows fewer than 140,000 distinct CDR3 sequences, with around 11% occurring only once. The material sequenced was PBMCs or a T cell subset sorted from them (not recorded which). The receptors stem from an adult woman who had mild COVID-19 (a few samples of this study predate the infection). Cell type and time point are not known.

This clonotype has just a few counts. The V and J genes are TRBV24-1 and TRBJ2-5; no reliable D call. CDR3 length equals 12 residues. V dropped 4 bases and J dropped 1 base, with 3 bases sitting between them. The germline V gene encodes CDR1 KGHDR and CDR2 SFDVKD. This CDR3 is CATSDPQETQYF. CDR3 in DNA: TGTGCCACCAGTGACCCCCAAGAGACCCAGTACTTC.

The chain has TRBV27 and TRBJ2-7; TRBD1 agrees at 7 bases. The CDR3 spans 14 residues. Germline values: CDR1 MNHEY, CDR2 SMNVEV (reference sequence). With 6 bases clipped from V and 0 bases from J, the junction kept 5 bases outside the gene matches. CDR3 sequence reads: CASRIQGSSYEQYF. The CDR3, as DNA: TGTGCCAGCAGAATACAGGGGAGCTCCTACGAGCAGTACTTC.

This clonotype was detected a few times. The chain couples TRBV6-5 to TRBJ2-5; tentative D call: TRBD2 (5 bases). This CDR3 has 14 amino acids. Germline V gene lookup returns CDR1 MNHEY and CDR2 SVGAGI. The V and J ends lost 5 bases and 1 base respectively, with 11 bases between them. In DNA, the CDR3 is TGTGCCAGCAGTAAGGACTCCCTCCAAGAGACCCAGTACTTC. This translates into CASSKDSLQETQYF.

This rearrangement joins TRBV30 to TRBJ2-3; 8 bases match TRBD2. There are 15 residues in the CDR3. In germline, CDR1 is GTSNPN, CDR2 SVGIG (reference sequence). V shed 7 bases, J shed 2 bases, and the junction held 11 bases outside the gene matches. The CDR3, as DNA: TGTGCCTCAGAGACTAGCGAGGATGTCACAGATACGCAGTATTTT. Its translation is CASETSEDVTDTQYF.

The J gene is TRBJ1-1, the V gene TRBV10-3, with 7 bases that match TRBD1. The V gene end was trimmed by 4 bases and the J gene end by 4 bases; junction bases not matched to a gene: 6. The CDR3 has 14 amino acids. The V gene's germline CDR1 is ENHRY and CDR2 SYGVKD. For the CDR3, the DNA is TGTGCCATCAGTGTGAGGGCAGGGGGCACTGAAGCTTTCTTT. It translates to CAISVRAGGTEAFF.

This sequence joins TRBV12-3 or TRBV12-4 and TRBJ1-2; no clear D. The CDR3 is 12 residues long. V gave up 2 bases and J gave up 4 bases, with 5 bases separating them. This CDR3 reads CASSLWVYGYTF. CDR3 DNA: TGTGCCAGCAGTTTATGGGTCTATGGCTACACCTTC.

CDR3 DNA: TGTGCCAGCAGCCCACCGGGACTAGCGGGGGGGCTCTACAATGAGCAGTTCTTC. Its translation is CASSPPGLAGGLYNEQFF. This rearrangement joins TRBV9 to TRBJ2-1; 16 nucleotides line up with TRBD2. Looked up from germline, CDR1 is SGDLS and CDR2 is YYNGEE. The ends lost 4 bases at V and 3 bases at J; junction bases unmatched: 7. This CDR3 has 18 amino acids. Looking up the rest from reference TRBV9 and TRBJ2-1 gives the full variable domain: DSGVTQTPKHLITATGQRVTLRCSPRSGDLSVYWYQQSLDQGLQFLIQYYNGEERAKGNILERFSAQQFPDLHSELNLSSLELGDSALYFCASSPPGLAGGLYNEQFFGPGTRLTVL.

J is TRBJ2-2 and V is TRBV7-9, with unresolved D. The CDR3 length is 11 residues. The germline V gene encodes CDR1 SEHNR and CDR2 FQNEAQ (reference sequence). V lost 7 bases, J lost 6 bases, and 6 bases lay in between. CDR3 nucleotide sequence: TGTGCCAGCACCCTTCCCGGGGAGCTGTTTTTT. Encoded protein: CASTLPGELFF.

The chain is built from TRBV29-1 and TRBJ2-1; 7 bases agree with TRBD2. The V gene's germline CDR1 is SQVTM and CDR2 ANQGSEA. V dropped 6 bases and J dropped 0; count of bases not matched to a gene: 2. CDR3 length: 13 amino acids. CDR3 DNA: TGCAGCGTCCTAGCGGCCTCCTACAATGAGCAGTTCTTC. Translating gives CSVLAASYNEQFF.

This clonotype was found a few times. CDR3 amino acids: CSVERGTDTQYF. The CDR3 bases are TGCAGCGTTGAAAGAGGCACAGATACGCAGTATTTT. V gene TRBV29-1 combines with J gene TRBJ2-3; D remains unclear. Trimming removed 2 bases at V and 1 base at J, with 4 bases between. In germline, CDR1 is SQVTM, CDR2 ANQGSEA. The CDR3 has 12 amino acids.

The V gene is TRBV27, the J gene TRBJ2-1, with 10 bases aligning to TRBD2. Trimming removed 6 bases from V and 1 base from J; junction bases left unmatched: 9. Looked up from germline, CDR1 is MNHEY and CDR2 is SMNVEV (reference sequence). The CDR3 loop spans 17 amino acids. CDR3 sequence reads: CASSPWTSGRSYNEQFF. The DNA of the CDR3 is TGTGCCAGCAGCCCTTGGACTAGCGGCCGATCCTACAATGAGCAGTTCTTC.

The chain links TRBV6-6 to TRBJ2-2; D could derive from TRBD1 or TRBD2 (6 bases each). Germline V lookup: CDR1 MNHNY, CDR2 SVGAGI (reference sequence). The CDR3 loop spans 16 amino acids. V was cut by 8 bases and J by 7 bases, with 23 bases left in between. The CDR3 protein is CASESYREVPGGELFF. In nucleotides, the CDR3 is TGTGCCAGCGAGTCGTACAGGGAGGTGCCAGGCGGGGAGCTGTTTTTT.

This clonotype has a handful of counts. The chain has TRBV7-6 and TRBJ2-3; no firm D call. In germline, CDR1 is SGHVS, CDR2 FNYEAQ. The CDR3 contains 15 residues. Deletions cut 5 bases from V and 4 bases from J, with 16 bases between. CDR3 sequence (DNA): TGTGCCAGCAGCCAGACCCCTTCTGGGCCAGATACGCAGTATTTT. It translates to CASSQTPSGPDTQYF.

V gene TRBV5-1 combines with J gene TRBJ2-4; 8 bases line up with TRBD1. This CDR3 region has 16 residues. CDR1 is SGHRS, CDR2 YFSETQ, per germline. Germline trimming cut 4 bases from V and 2 bases from J; bases unmatched to any gene: 8. This CDR3 reads CASSAWDRNSKNIQYF. In nucleotides, the CDR3 is TGCGCCAGCAGCGCCTGGGACAGGAACTCCAAAAACATTCAGTACTTC.

This clonotype has at least ten counts. The rearrangement links TRBV29-1 to TRBJ2-7; D tentatively reads TRBD1 or TRBD2 (5 bases each). This CDR3 comprises 12 residues. The germline V gene has CDR1 SQVTM and CDR2 ANQGSEA. Trimming shortened V by 6 bases and J by 0 bases, and 9 bases separated the two germline ends. The CDR3 nucleotides read TGCAGCGTGGCAGGGAGCTCCTACGAGCAGTACTTC. The encoded protein is CSVAGSSYEQYF.

The chain combines TRBV6-5 with TRBJ1-2, with unresolved D. Germline V lookup: CDR1 MNHEY, CDR2 SVGAGI. Trimming left V 2 bases short and J 6 bases short, with 10 bases between. This CDR3 is 13 amino acids long. The CDR3 DNA sequence: TGTGCCAGCAGTTACAGACATGGGGATGGCTACACCTTC. Its translation is CASSYRHGDGYTF.

This clonotype was counted only a few times. J is TRBJ2-2 and V is TRBV5-1, with D hard to call. CDR3 length equals 15 residues. The germline gives CDR1 SGHRS, CDR2 YFSETQ. Trimming removed 0 bases at V and 3 bases at J, with 9 bases between. The CDR3 protein is CASSLVGRDTGELFF. CDR3 in DNA: TGCGCCAGCAGCTTGGTTGGGCGAGACACCGGGGAGCTGTTTTTT.

The rearrangement uses TRBV7-9 and TRBJ1-1; possible D gene TRBD1, 5 bases. The CDR3 extends over 11 amino acids. Germline CDR1 SEHNR, CDR2 FQNEAQ (reference sequence). The CDR3 loop is CAPHEGPEAFF. The CDR3 coding sequence is TGTGCACCACACGAGGGGCCTGAAGCTTTCTTT.

This clonotype was observed at least ten times. The chain employs TRBV4-1 and TRBJ2-7, with TRBD2 matching over 8 bases. Trimming took 3 bases from V and 0 from J; bases not matched to a gene: 10. This CDR3 spans 17 amino acids. Germline CDR1 MGHRA, CDR2 YSYEKL. DNA for the CDR3: TGCGCCAGCAGCCATCAACCCCCGGGAGGGAGCTCCTACGAGCAGTACTTC. Translated: CASSHQPPGGSSYEQYF.

This clonotype was recorded at least ten times. This chain links TRBV12-3 or TRBV12-4 with TRBJ2-1; 8 nucleotides agree with TRBD2. The ends lost 6 bases at V and 7 bases at J; junction bases unmatched: 8. This CDR3 region has 14 residues. The CDR3 bases are TGTGCCAGCAGGGCACCGGGGGGGTTAAATGAGCAGTTCTTC. Protein: CASRAPGGLNEQFF.

V is TRBV19 and J is TRBJ2-1, with D hard to call. Germline V gene data show CDR1 as LNHDA and CDR2 as SQIVND (reference sequence). CDR3 length: 16 residues. With 0 bases removed from V and 2 bases from J, the gap between germline ends came to 11 bases. Written as DNA, the CDR3 is TGTGCCAGTAGTATAGATCAATCCCTGGCCTACAATGAGCAGTTCTTC. Protein: CASSIDQSLAYNEQFF. Full variable domain (rest looked up from reference TRBV19 and TRBJ2-1): DGGITQSPKYLFRKEGQNVTLSCEQNLNHDAMYWYRQDPGQGLRLIYYSQIVNDFQKGDIAEGYSVSREKKESFPLTVTSAQKNPTAFYLCASSIDQSLAYNEQFFGPGTRLTVL.

This clonotype occurred a few times. This chain uses TRBV27 with TRBJ2-3; D is undetermined. From germline, CDR1 is MNHEY and CDR2 SMNVEV (reference sequence). The CDR3 spans 15 residues. Trimming stripped 3 bases from V and 5 bases from J, with 15 bases between. CDR3 residues: CASSFLAQRGDTQYF. The CDR3 DNA sequence: TGTGCCAGCAGTTTCTTGGCCCAGCGAGGAGATACGCAGTATTTT.

This clonotype has at least ten counts. The rearrangement uses TRBV12-3 or TRBV12-4 and TRBJ2-3, with D unresolved. The CDR3 consists of 13 residues. V gave up 4 bases and J gave up 5 bases, with 10 bases separating them. For the CDR3, the DNA is TGTGCCAGCAGTTCCGGCGGCGGAGATACGCAGTATTTT. It encodes CASSSGGGDTQYF.

The V gene is TRBV4-1, the J gene TRBJ2-3, with D unresolved. Germline values: CDR1 MGHRA, CDR2 YSYEKL. Trimming removed 0 bases at V and 3 bases at J, with 10 bases between. The CDR3 runs to 15 residues. CDR3 nucleotides: TGCGCCAGCAGCCAAGATAGGGAATTAACAGATACGCAGTATTTT. As protein: CASSQDRELTDTQYF.

This clonotype is labeled as medium-sized. J is TRBJ2-5 and V is TRBV20-1, with a possible D match to TRBD2 (5 bases). The CDR3 spans 12 residues. Germline V gene data show CDR1 as DFQATT and CDR2 as SNEGSKA (reference sequence). V lost 6 bases and J lost 5, with 13 bases in between. As DNA, the CDR3 is TGCAGTGCACAGCAGGACTCGGAGACCCAGTACTTC. This translates into CSAQQDSETQYF.

There are many counts of this clonotype. This chain joins TRBV12-3 or TRBV12-4 and TRBJ2-5; 7 positions match TRBD2. This CDR3 is built from 13 residues. Trimming took 8 bases from V and 5 from J; bases not matched to a gene: 8. The chain's CDR3 is CASSQWGGETQYF. The CDR3 DNA sequence: TGTGCCAGCTCGCAGTGGGGAGGGGAGACCCAGTACTTC.

There are many counts of this clonotype. The chain employs TRBV4-2 and TRBJ2-7, with a weak D call TRBD2 (6 bases). V gave up 1 base and J gave up 6 bases, with 7 bases separating them. The CDR3 is 12 residues long. Germline V CDR1 and CDR2: LGHNA, YNFKEQ. The CDR3 sequence: CASSQGRGEQYF. CDR3 DNA: TGTGCCAGCAGCCAAGGGAGGGGCGAGCAGTACTTC.